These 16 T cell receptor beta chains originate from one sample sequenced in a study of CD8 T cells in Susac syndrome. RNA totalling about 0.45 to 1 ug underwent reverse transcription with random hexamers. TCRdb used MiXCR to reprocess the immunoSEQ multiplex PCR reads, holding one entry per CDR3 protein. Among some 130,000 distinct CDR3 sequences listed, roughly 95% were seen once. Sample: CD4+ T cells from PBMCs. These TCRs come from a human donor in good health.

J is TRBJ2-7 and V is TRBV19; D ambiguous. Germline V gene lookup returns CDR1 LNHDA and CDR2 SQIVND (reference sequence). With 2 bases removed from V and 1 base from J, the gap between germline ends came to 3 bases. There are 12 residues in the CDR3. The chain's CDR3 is CASSIRSYEQYF. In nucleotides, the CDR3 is TGTGCCAGTAGTATACGGTCCTACGAGCAGTACTTC.

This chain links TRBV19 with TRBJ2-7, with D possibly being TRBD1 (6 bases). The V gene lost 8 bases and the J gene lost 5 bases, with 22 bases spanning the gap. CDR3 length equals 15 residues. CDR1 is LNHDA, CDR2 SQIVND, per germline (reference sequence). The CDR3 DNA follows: TGTGCCAGTGGGACACTATGGACACCCCTGAACGAGCAGTACTTC. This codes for CASGTLWTPLNEQYF.

CDR3 region: CASSSGWPTDTQYF. The CDR3 DNA sequence: TGTGCCAGCAGTTCCGGGTGGCCCACAGATACGCAGTATTTT. The genes are TRBV6-2 or TRBV6-3 and TRBJ2-3; D gene uncertain. Germline V gene sequence: CDR1 MNHEY, CDR2 SVGEGT. The CDR3 is made up of 14 amino acids. With 4 bases removed from V and 2 bases from J, the gap between germline ends came to 10 bases.

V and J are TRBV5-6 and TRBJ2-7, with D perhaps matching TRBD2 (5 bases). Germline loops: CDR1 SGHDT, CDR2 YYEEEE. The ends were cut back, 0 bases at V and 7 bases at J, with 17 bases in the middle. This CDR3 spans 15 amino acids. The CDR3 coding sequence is TGTGCCAGCAGCTTGGGCGGTCCGGGGAATAGGGAGCAGTACTTC. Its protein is CASSLGGPGNREQYF.

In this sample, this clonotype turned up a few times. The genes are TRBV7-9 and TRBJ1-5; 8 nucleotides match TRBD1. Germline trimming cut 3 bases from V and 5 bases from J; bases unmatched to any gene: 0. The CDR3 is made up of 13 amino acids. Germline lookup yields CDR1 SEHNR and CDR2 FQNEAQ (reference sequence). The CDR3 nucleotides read TGTGCCAGCAGCTTGACAGGGGATCAGCCCCAGCATTTT. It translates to CASSLTGDQPQHF.

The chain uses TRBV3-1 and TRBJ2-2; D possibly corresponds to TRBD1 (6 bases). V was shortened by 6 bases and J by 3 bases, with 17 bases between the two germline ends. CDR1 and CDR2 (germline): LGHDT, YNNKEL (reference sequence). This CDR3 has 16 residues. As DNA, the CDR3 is TGTGCCAGCAGGAAGTCAGGGGTAATGCACACCGGGGAGCTGTTTTTT. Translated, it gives CASRKSGVMHTGELFF.

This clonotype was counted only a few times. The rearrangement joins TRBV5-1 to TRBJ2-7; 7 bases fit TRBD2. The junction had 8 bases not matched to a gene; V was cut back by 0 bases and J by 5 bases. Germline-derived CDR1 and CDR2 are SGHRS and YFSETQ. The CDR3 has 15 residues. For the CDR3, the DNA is TGCGCCAGCAGCTTGGCATGGGGGGGAAGCGACGAGCAGTACTTC. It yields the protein CASSLAWGGSDEQYF.

CDR3 sequence (DNA): TGCGCCAGCACCCCAGAGGGGATCGGGGAGCTGTTTTTT. This encodes CASTPEGIGELFF. The V call is TRBV5-1, the J call TRBJ2-2; D may match TRBD1 or TRBD2 (5 bases each). Germline V gene lookup returns CDR1 SGHRS and CDR2 YFSETQ. The CDR3 runs 13 residues. The ends were cut back, 6 bases at V and 7 bases at J, with 13 bases in the middle.

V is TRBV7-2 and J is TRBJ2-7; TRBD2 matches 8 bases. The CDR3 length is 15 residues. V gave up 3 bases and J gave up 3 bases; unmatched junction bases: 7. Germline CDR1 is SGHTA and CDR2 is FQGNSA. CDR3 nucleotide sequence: TGTGCCAGCAGCTTCGCCCCGGGACTAGGCTACGAGCAGTACTTC. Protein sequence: CASSFAPGLGYEQYF.

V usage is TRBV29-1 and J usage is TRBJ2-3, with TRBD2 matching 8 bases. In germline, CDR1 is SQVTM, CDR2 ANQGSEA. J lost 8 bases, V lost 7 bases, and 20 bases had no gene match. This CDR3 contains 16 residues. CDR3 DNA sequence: TGCAGCGCCCAAAAAACTAGCGGAGGGGGAGGGGGTACGCAGTATTTT. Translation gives CSAQKTSGGGGGTQYF.

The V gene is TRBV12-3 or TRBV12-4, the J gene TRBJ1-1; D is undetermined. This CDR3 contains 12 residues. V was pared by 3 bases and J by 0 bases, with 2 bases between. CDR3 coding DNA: TGTGCCAGCAGTTTTATGAACACTGAAGCTTTCTTT. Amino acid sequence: CASSFMNTEAFF.

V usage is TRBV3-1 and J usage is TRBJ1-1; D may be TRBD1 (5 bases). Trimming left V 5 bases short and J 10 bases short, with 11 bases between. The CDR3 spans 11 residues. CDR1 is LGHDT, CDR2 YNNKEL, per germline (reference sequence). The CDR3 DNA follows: TGTGCCAGCAGCGCCTCCGGGGGAGCTTTCTTT. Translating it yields CASSASGGAFF.

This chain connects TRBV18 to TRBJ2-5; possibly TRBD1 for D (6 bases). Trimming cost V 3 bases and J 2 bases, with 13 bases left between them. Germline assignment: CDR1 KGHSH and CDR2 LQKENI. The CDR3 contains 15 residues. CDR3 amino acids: CASSPSTQGQETQYF. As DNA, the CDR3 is TGTGCCAGCTCACCTTCCACACAGGGTCAAGAGACCCAGTACTTC.

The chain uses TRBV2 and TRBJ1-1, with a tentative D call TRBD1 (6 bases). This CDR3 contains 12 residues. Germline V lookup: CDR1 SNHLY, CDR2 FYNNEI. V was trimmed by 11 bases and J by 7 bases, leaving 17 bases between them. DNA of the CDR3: TGTGCCCGAATCGGGGGGGGCCGTGAAGCTTTCTTT. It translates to CARIGGGREAFF.

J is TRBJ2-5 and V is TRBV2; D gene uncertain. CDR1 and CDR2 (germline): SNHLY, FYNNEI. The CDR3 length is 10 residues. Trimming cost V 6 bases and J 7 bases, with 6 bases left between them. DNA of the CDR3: TGTGCCAGCAGCGCGGCGACCCAGTACTTC. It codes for CASSAATQYF.

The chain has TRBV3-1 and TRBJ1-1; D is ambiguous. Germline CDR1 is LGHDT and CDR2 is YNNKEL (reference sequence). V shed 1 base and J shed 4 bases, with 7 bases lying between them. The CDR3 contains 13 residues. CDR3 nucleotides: TGTGCCAGCAGCCAAGGCGCCGCCACTGAAGCTTTCTTT. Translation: CASSQGAATEAFF.